This entry features one T cell receptor (beta chain) sequence. This clone appeared a single time. Its antigen is still unknown. Per-nucleotide qualities are absent, and no much larger clonotype sits a single base away. The CDR3, from cysteine to phenylalanine, totals 14 residues. Only the CDR3 DNA is retained, 42 bases long and in frame from the first base. V is trimmed back by 1 base and J by 5 bases, and the junction contains 5 bases that no gene match accounts for. Via the germline V gene (reference sequence), CDR1 is SGHNT and CDR2 YYREEE. TCRbeta CDR3 regions were amplified from genomic DNA using the immunoSEQ Assay, a bias-controlled multiplex PCR. Regarding the original processing steps: Nucleated cell counts per sample were estimated from amplification of reference gene primers within the assay. To quantify the absolute abundance of each unique TCRbeta CDR3 rearrangement, sequence reads were collapsed and filtered. Productive Simpson clonality was computed per sample as the square root of Simpson's diversity index over productive rearrangements. TCRdb took over this immuneACCESS table, retaining in-frame rearrangements with V and J assigned. Such tables are incomplete; in checked studies, under half of the missing clones stem from an unresolved V gene, and the remainder is unexplained. The V and J calls and clone size come from that table; D and trimming were worked out from the DNA. The sample profile shows 25,000 to 30,000 clones; 84% of them were found once. Roughly 9.8% of the sample is taken by the ten largest.

Whole blood was collected in K2EDTA tubes by collaborating institutions according to the institutions' own protocols. For TCRbeta analysis, collaborators shipped samples in one of three forms: frozen whole blood, isolated PBMCs, or DNA extracted from either of those sample types. This entry is derived from a study of blood T cell repertoires in COVID-19 (dated by TCRdb to 2020 to 2022). Turning to the overall study: Collaborator samples came from the United States, Italy and Spain and covered acute and convalescent phases of COVID-19. Sample metadata almost always included a de-identified subject ID, COVID-19 status, age in years and sex. Samples were obtained from the ongoing ImmuneRACE study (first 160 participants) and from over 1,000 subjects provided by 6 global collaborators. The repertoires were released in a freely available public database meant as a resource for research on the immune response to SARS-CoV-2. Subjects who had been exposed to COVID-19, were actively infected with it, or had recovered from it provided the deeply sampled blood TCRbeta repertoires that made up the dataset. HLA class I and class II types, where available, came from metadata supplied by the sample provider rather than from assay-based typing. The prospective study material was composed of cDNA or gDNA derived from T cells, B-cell-depleted T cells, or PBMCs. The study at large found these results: The amount of clinical and demographic metadata varied by source and participant and was provided uncurated.

Recombination linked TRBV5-4 to TRBJ2-5, with TRBD2 identical over 7 junction bases. The receptor's source is a man aged 80 or over with active COVID-19. What was sequenced was peripheral blood. DNA sequence: TGTGCCAGCAGCTTGAAGGCCGGGGGGGAGACCCAGTACTTC. Its protein reads: CASSLKAGGETQYF.